Given below is one TCR beta chain in context. Sequencing used immunoSEQ multiplex PCR; TCRdb keeps in-frame clones, though not all of them. Of more than 200,000 clones listed, about 88% were seen once; the top ten hold roughly 2%. These data are taken from a study of blood T cell repertoires in COVID-19. Trimming removed 6 bases at V and 2 bases at J, with 10 bases between. Germline V gene sequence: CDR1 MNHEY, CDR2 SMNVEV (reference sequence). This CDR3 region has 13 residues. The clonotype comes from a man aged 25-40 years with active or convalescent COVID-19. Source material: peripheral blood. V and J are TRBV27 and TRBJ1-2, with D uncertain. The CDR3 DNA follows: TGTGCCAGCAGGGTGGGAGGGAACTATGGCTACACCTTC. This sequence encodes CASRVGGNYGYTF.